The present TCR beta chain was sequenced within a study of OX40 agonist ivuxolimab in advanced cancers. General study points: Among the lowest levels of clonal expansion were found in partial responders at 0.1-3.0 mg/kg. In the expanded peripheral T cells, antigen specificity was never determined.

Sampling times: baseline, cycle 4 day 1, cycle 7 day 1. Germline CDR1 and CDR2: SGHTA and FQGTGA. The V end was cut by 2 bases, the J end by 3 bases, with 14 bases between. There are 15 residues in the CDR3. Worth noting for this clone: Its target is not known.

TCRdb's copy holds only in-frame clones and misses some; the assay was immunoSEQ multiplex PCR. The top ten hold about 32% of the sample, which has 43,000 or so clones, about 86% seen once. Here the sequenced sample was CD4+ or CD8+ T cells sorted from blood, taken in a trial of the OX40 agonist ivuxolimab. The rearrangement uses TRBV7-3 and TRBJ2-7, with D possibly called TRBD1 or TRBD2 (5 bases each). The TCR originated in an adult with an advanced solid tumor such as melanoma, head and neck, liver or kidney cancer. CDR3 region: CASSLERGAYYEQYF. The CDR3 DNA sequence: TGTGCCAGCAGCTTAGAGAGGGGAGCGTACTACGAGCAGTACTTC.